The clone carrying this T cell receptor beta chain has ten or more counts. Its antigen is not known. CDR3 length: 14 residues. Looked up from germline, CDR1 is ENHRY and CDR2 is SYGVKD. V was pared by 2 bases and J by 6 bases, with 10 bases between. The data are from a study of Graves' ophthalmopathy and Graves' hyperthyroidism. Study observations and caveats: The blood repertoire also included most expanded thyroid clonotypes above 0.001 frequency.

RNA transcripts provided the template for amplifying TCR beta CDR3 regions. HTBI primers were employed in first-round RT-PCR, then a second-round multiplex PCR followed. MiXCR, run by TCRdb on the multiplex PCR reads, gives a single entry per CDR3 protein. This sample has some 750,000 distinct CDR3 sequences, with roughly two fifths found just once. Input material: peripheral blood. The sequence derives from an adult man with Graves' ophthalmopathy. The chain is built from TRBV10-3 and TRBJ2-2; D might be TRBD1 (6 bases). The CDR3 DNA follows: TGTGCCATCAGTGAGAAGACAGGCGCCGGGGAGCTGTTTTTT. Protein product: CAISEKTGAGELFF.